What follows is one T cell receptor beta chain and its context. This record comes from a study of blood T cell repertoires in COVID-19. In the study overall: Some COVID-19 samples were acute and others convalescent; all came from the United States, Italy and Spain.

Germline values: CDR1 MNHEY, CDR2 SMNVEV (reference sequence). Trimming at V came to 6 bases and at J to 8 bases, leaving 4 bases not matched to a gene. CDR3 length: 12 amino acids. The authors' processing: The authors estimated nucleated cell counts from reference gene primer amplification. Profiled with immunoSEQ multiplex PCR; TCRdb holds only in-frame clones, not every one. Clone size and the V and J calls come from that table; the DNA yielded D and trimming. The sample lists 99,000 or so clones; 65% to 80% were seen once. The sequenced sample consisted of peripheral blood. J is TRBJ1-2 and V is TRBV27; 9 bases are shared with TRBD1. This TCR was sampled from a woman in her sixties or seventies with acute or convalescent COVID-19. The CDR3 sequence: CASRWGQGGYTF. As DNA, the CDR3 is TGTGCCAGCAGATGGGGACAGGGAGGCTACACCTTC.